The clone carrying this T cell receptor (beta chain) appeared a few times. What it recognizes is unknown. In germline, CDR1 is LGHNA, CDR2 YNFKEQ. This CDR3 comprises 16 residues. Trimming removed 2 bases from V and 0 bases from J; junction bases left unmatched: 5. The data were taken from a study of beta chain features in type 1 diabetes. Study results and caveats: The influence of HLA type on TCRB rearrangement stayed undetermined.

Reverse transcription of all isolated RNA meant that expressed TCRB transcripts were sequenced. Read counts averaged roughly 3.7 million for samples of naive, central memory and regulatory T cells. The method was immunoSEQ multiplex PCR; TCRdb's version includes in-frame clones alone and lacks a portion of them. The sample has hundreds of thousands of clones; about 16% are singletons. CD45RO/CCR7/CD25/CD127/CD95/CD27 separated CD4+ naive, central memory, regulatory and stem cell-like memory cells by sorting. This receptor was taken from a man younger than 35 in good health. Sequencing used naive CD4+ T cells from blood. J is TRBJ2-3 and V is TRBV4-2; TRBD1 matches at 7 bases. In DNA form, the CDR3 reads TGTGCCAGCAGCCAATTACCGGGACAGAGCACAGATACGCAGTATTTT. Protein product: CASSQLPGQSTDTQYF.